The T cell receptor (beta chain) under discussion was sequenced for a study of cytomegalovirus exposure and HLA in healthy donors. Study details: Earlier findings included 100 million to 130 million unique TCR beta sequences obtained from 180 million or so T cells. General study findings and limits: Sequencing likely caused a cluster of highly shared sequence variants. Analysis was carried out at a later point, and it linked a missense DCLRE1C variant to TCR beta V- and J-gene trimming.

Germline V gives CDR1 MDHEN, CDR2 SYDVKM. J was trimmed by 5 bases and V by 2 bases; bases with no gene match: 3. The CDR3 contains 14 residues. 60 Vbeta and 13 Jbeta primers were used in PCR. This table comes from immunoSEQ multiplex PCR, and its TCRdb copy is limited to in-frame clones, with some not included. This table lists 50,000 or so clones. For this clone: What it binds is unknown.

This TCR came from a woman under 30 in good health and CMV-seronegative. Sequencing was carried out using PBMCs. The V and J genes are TRBV28 and TRBJ2-7, with TRBD2 matching over 10 bases. The DNA of the CDR3 is TGTGCCAGCAGTTTAGTAGCGGGAGGCCACGAGCAGTACTTC. Translation gives CASSLVAGGHEQYF. Full variable domain (missing parts from reference TRBV28 and TRBJ2-7): DVKVTQSSRYLVKRTGEKVFLECVQDMDHENMFWYRQDPGLGLRLIYFSYDVKMKEKGDIPEGYSVSREKKERFSLILESASTNQTSMYLCASSLVAGGHEQYFGPGTRLTVT.